The entry below gives a single T cell receptor beta chain sequence along with its context. No infections or other immune events were documented during collection. This CDR3 is built from 14 residues. Unmatched junction bases numbered 4, after V lost 4 bases and J lost 3 bases. Looked up from germline, CDR1 is SGHNT and CDR2 is YYREEE (reference sequence). This sample is drawn from a study of identifying expanded T cells in peripheral blood. Sequenced by immunoSEQ multiplex PCR; TCRdb stores in-frame clones only, minus some. Of 100,000 or so clones listed, more than 85% are singletons. This TCR was sampled from a person between 18 and 75 years old in good health. The chain links TRBV5-4 to TRBJ2-7, with TRBD1 matching over 10 bases. The specimen was blood. The CDR3 sequence is CASSPGTGDYEQYF. The CDR3 DNA reads as TGTGCCAGCAGCCCCGGGACAGGGGACTACGAGCAGTACTTC. Full variable domain (missing parts from reference TRBV5-4 and TRBJ2-7): ETGVTQSPTHLIKTRGQQVTLRCSSQSGHNTVSWYQQALGQGPQFIFQYYREEENGRGNFPPRFSGLQFPNYSSELNVNALELDDSALYLCASSPGTGDYEQYFGPGTRLTVT.